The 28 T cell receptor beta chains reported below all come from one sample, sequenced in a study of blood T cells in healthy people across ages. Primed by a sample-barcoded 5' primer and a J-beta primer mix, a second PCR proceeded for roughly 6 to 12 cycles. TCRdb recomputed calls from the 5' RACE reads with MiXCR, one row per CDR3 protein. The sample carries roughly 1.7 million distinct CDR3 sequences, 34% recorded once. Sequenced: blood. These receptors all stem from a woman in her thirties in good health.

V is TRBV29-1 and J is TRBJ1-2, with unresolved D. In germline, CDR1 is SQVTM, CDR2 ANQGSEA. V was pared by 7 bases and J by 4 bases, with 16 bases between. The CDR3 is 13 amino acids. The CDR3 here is CSAEEHPGYGYTF. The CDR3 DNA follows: TGCAGCGCCGAAGAACACCCGGGCTATGGCTACACCTTC.

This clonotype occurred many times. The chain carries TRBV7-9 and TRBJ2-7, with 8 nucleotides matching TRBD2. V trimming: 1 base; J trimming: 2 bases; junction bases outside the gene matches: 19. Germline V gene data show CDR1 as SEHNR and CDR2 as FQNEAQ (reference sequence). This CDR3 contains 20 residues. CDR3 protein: CASSLVPRRSGGVPPYEQYF. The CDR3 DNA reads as TGTGCCAGCAGCTTAGTCCCCAGGAGGTCGGGGGGGGTCCCACCCTACGAGCAGTACTTC.

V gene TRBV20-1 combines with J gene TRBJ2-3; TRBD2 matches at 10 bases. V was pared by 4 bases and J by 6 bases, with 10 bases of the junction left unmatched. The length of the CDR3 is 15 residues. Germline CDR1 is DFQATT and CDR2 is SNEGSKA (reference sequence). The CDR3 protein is CSAIRTSGYGDTQYF. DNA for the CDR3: TGCAGTGCTATACGGACTAGCGGCTATGGGGATACGCAGTATTTT.

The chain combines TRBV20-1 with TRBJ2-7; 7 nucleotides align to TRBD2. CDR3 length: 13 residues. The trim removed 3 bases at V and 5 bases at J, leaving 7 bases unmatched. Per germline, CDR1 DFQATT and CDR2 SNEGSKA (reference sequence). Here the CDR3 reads CSASAGVQNEQYF. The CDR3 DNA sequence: TGCAGTGCTAGTGCGGGGGTTCAAAACGAGCAGTACTTC.

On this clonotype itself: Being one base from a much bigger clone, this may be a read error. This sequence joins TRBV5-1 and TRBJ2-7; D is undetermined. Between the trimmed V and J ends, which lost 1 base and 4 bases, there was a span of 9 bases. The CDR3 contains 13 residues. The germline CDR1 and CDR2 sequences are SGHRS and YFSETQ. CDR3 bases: TGCGCCAGCAGCTTGACCAAGCATTACGAGCAGTACTTC. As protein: CASSLTKHYEQYF.

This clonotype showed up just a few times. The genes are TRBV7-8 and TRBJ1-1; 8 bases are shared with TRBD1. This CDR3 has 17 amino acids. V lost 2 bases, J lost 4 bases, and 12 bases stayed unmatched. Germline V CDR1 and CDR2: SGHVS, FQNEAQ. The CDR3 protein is CASSLPNQGARGTEAFF. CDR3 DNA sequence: TGTGCCAGCAGCTTACCCAACCAGGGGGCGCGAGGCACTGAAGCTTTCTTT.

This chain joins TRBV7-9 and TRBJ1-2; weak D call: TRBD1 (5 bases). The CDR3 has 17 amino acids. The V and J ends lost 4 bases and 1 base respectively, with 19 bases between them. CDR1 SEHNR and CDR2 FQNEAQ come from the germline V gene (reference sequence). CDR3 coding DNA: TGTGCCAGCAGCTACAGGAGCCCCACACCTCATAACTATGGCTACACCTTC. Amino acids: CASSYRSPTPHNYGYTF.

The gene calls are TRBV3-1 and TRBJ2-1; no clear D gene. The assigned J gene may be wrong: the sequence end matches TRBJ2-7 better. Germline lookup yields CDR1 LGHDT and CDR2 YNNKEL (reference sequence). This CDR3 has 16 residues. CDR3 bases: TGTGCCAGCAGCAATACCCCTACCGGCTCCTACAATGAGCAGTACTTC. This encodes CASSNTPTGSYNEQYF.

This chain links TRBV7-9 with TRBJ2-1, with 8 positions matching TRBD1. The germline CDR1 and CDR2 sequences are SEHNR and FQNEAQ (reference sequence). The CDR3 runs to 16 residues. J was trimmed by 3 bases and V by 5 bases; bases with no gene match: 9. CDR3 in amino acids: CASSPPWGQDYNEQFF. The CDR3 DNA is TGTGCCAGCAGCCCACCATGGGGACAGGACTACAATGAGCAGTTCTTC.

CDR3 bases: TGTGCCATCCATACCGAGGCTGACTCTGGAAACACCATATATTTT. This encodes CAIHTEADSGNTIYF. The rearrangement uses TRBV10-3 and TRBJ1-3, with D uncertain. Trimming left V 8 bases short and J 0 bases short, with 14 bases between. This CDR3 comprises 15 residues. The germline V gene has CDR1 ENHRY and CDR2 SYGVKD.

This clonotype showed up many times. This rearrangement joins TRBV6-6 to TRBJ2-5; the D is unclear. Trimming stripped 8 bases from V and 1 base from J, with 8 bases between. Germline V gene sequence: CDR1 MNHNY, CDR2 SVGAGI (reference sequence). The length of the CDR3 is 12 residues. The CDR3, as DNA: TGTGCCAGCCGCAGCTCCCAAGAGACCCAGTACTTC. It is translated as CASRSSQETQYF.

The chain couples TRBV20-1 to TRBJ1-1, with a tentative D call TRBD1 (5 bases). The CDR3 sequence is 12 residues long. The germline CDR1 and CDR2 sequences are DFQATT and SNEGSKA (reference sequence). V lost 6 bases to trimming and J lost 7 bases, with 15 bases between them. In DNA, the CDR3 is TGCAGTGCAGCTTTCTACGGGGGTGAAGCTTTCTTT. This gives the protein CSAAFYGGEAFF.

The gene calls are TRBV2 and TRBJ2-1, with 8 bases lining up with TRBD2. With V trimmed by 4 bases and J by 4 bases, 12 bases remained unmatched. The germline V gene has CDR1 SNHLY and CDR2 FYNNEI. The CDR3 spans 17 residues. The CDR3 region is CASSGEASGTRYNEQFF. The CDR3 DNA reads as TGTGCCAGCAGTGGAGAAGCATCCGGGACTAGGTACAATGAGCAGTTCTTC.

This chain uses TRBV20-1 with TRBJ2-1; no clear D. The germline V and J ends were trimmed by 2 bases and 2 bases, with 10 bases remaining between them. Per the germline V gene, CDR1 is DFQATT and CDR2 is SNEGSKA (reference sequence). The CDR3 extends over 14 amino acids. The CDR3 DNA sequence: TGCAGTGCTAGATCGACAAATACCTACAATGAGCAGTTCTTC. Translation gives CSARSTNTYNEQFF.

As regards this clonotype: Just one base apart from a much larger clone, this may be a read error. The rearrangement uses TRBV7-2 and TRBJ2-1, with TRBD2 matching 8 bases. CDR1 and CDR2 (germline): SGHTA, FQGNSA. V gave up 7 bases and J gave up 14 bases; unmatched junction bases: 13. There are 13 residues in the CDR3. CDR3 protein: CASNPTSVITEFF. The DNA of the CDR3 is TGTGCCAGCAACCCGACTAGCGTAATTACGGAGTTCTTC. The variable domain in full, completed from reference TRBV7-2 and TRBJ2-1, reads GAGVSQSPSNKVTEKGKDVELRCDPISGHTALYWYRQSLGQGLEFLIYFQGNSAPDKSGLPSDRFSAERTGGSVSTLTIQRTQQEDSAVYLCASNPTSVITEFFGPGTRLTVL.

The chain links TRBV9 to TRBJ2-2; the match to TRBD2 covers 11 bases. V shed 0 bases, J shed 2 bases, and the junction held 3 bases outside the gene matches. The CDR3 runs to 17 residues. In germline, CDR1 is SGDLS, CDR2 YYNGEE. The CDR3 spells CASSVALAGGNTGELFF. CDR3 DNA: TGTGCCAGCAGCGTAGCCCTAGCGGGAGGTAACACCGGGGAGCTGTTTTTT.

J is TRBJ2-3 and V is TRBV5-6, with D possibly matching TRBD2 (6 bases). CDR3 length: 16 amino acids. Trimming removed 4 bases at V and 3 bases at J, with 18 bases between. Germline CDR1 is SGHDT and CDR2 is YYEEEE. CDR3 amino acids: CASSLRGGVFTDTQYF. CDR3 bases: TGTGCCAGCAGCCTCCGCGGCGGGGTCTTTACAGATACGCAGTATTTT.

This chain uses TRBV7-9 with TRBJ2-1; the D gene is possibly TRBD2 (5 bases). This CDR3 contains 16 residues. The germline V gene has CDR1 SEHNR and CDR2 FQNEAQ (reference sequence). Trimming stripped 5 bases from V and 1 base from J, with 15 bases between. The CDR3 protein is CASSTPRADSYNEQFF. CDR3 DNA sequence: TGTGCCAGCAGCACCCCGCGGGCAGATTCCTACAATGAGCAGTTCTTC. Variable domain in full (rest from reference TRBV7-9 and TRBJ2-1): DTGVSQNPRHKITKRGQNVTFRCDPISEHNRLYWYRQTLGQGPEFLTYFQNEAQLEKSRLLSDRFSAERPKGSFSTLEIQRTEQGDSAMYLCASSTPRADSYNEQFFGPGTRLTVL.

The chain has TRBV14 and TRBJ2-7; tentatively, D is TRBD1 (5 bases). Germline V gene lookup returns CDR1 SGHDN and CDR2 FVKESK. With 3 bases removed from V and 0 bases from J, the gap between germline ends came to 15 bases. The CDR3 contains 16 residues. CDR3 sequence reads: CASSHLTGLSSYEQYF. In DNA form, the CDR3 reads TGTGCCAGCAGCCATCTAACAGGTCTTAGCTCCTACGAGCAGTACTTC.

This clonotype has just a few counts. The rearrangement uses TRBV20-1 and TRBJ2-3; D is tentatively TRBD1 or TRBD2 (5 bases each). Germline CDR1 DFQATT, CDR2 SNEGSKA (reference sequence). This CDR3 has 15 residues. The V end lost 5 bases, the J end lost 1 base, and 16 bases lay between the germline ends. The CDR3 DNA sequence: TGCAGTGCTGGCGTCCTCAGAGGGGGCACAGATACGCAGTATTTT. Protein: CSAGVLRGGTDTQYF.

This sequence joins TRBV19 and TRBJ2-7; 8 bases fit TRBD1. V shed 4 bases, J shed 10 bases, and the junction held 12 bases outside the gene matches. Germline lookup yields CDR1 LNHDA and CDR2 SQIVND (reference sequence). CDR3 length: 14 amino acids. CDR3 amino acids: CASSRGEGQGAQYF. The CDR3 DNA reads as TGTGCCAGTAGTAGAGGGGAAGGCCAGGGGGCCCAGTACTTC.

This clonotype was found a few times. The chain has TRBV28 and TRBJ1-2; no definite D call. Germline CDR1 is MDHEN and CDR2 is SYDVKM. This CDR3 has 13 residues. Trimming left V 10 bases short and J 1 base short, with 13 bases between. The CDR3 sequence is CATMAPYNYGYTF. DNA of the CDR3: TGTGCCACCATGGCTCCCTATAACTATGGCTACACCTTC.

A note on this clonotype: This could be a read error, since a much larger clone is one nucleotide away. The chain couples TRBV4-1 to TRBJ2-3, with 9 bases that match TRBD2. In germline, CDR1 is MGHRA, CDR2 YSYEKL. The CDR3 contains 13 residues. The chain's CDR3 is CASSFSGSDTRYF. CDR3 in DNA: TGCGCCAGCAGCTTTAGCGGGAGCGATACGCGGTATTTT.

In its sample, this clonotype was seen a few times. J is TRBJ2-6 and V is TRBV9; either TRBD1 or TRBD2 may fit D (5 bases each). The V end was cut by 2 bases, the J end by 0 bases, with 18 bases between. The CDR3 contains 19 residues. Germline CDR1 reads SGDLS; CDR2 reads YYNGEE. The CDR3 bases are TGTGCCAGCAGCGTCACCCGGACGGGGCAAAACTCTGGGGCCAACGTCCTGACTTTC. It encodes CASSVTRTGQNSGANVLTF.

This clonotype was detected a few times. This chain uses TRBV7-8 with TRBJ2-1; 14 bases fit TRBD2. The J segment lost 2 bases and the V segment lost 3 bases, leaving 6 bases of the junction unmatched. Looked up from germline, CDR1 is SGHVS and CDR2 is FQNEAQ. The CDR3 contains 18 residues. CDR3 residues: CASSLGLAGALTYNEQFF. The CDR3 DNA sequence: TGTGCCAGCAGCTTGGGACTAGCGGGGGCTTTAACCTACAATGAGCAGTTCTTC. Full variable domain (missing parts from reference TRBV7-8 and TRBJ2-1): GAGVSQSPRYKVAKRGQDVALRCDPISGHVSLFWYQQALGQGPEFLTYFQNEAQLDKSGLPSDRFFAERPEGSVSTLKIQRTQQEDSAVYLCASSLGLAGALTYNEQFFGPGTRLTVL.

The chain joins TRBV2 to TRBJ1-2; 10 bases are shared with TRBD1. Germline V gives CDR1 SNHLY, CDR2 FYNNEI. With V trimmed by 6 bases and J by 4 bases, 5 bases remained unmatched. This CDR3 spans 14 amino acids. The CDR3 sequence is CASRGTGEGYGYTF. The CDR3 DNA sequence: TGTGCCAGCAGAGGGACAGGGGAGGGCTATGGCTACACCTTC.

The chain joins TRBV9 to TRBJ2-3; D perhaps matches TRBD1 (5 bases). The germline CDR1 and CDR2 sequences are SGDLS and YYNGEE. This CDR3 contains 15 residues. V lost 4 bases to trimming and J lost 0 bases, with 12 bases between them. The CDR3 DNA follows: TGTGCCAGCAGCACGACAGTAGAAAGCACAGATACGCAGTATTTT. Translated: CASSTTVESTDTQYF.

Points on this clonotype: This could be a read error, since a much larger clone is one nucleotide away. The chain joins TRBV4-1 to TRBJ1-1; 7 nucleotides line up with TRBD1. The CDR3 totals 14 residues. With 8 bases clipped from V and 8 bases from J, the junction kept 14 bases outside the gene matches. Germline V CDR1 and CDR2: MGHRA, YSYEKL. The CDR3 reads CASGPGGRTVEAFF. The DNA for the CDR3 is TGCGCCAGCGGCCCAGGGGGGAGGACAGTCGAAGCTTTCTTT.